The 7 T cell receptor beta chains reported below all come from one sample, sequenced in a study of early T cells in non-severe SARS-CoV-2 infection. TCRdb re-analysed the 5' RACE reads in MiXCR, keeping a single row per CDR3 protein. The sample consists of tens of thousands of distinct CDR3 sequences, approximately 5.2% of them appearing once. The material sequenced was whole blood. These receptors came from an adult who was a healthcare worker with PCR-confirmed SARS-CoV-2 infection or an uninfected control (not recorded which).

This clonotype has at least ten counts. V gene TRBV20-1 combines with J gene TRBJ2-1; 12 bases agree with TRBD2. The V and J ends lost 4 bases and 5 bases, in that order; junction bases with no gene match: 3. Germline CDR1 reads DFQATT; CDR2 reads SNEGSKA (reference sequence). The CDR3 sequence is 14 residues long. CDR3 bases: TGCAGTGCTAAGACTAGCGGGAGACACAATGAGCAGTTCTTC. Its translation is CSAKTSGRHNEQFF.

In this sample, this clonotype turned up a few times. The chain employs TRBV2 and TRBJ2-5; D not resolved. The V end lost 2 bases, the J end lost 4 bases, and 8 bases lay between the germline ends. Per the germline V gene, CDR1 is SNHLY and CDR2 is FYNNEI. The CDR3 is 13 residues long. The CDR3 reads CASSEQLGETQYF. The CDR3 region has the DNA TGTGCCAGCAGTGAACAGCTAGGAGAGACCCAGTACTTC.

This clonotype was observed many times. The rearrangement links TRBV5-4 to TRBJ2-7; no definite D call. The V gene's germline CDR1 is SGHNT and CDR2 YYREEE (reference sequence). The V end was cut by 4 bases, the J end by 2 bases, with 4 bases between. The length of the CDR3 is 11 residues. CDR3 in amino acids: CASSLAYEQYF. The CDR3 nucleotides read TGTGCCAGCAGCCTAGCCTACGAGCAGTACTTC.

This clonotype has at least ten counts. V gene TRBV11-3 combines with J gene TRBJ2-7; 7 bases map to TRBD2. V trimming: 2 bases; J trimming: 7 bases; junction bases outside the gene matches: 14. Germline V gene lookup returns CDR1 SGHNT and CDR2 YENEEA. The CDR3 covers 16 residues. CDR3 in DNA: TGTGCCAGCAGCTTACAAGACTCGGACCAGCGGGGAGAGCAGTACTTC. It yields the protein CASSLQDSDQRGEQYF.

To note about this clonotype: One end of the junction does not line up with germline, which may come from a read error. The CDR3 protein is CSARDWRHTRQWGWSLF. The CDR3 nucleotides are TGCAGTGCTAGAGATTGGAGACACACTAGACAATGGGGGTGGTCGCTCTTC. This chain links TRBV20-1 with TRBJ2-1; D tentatively fits TRBD1 or TRBD2 (5 bases each). Germline loops: CDR1 DFQATT, CDR2 SNEGSKA (reference sequence). This CDR3 has 17 amino acids.

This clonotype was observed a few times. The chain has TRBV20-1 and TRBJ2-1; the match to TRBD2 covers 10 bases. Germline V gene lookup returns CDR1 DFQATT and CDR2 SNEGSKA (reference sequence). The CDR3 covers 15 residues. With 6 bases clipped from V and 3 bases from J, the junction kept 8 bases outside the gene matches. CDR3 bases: TGCAGTGCAACAAAGCGGGAGGGCGTCTACAATGAGCAGTTCTTC. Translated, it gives CSATKREGVYNEQFF.

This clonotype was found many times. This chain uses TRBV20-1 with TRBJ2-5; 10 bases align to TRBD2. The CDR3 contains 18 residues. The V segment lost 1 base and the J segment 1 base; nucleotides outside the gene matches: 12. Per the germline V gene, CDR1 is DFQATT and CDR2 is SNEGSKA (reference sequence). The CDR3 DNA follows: TGCAGTGCTAGAGCTTTTTCTCCCGGGACTAGCGTCCAAGAGACCCAGTACTTC. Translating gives CSARAFSPGTSVQETQYF.